A selection of T cell receptor beta chains follows, all from one sample in a study of blood T cell repertoires in COVID-19. Profiling relied on immunoSEQ multiplex PCR, and the TCRdb table lists in-frame clones only, not all of them. The data show over 120,000 clones, 81% seen once. The material sequenced was peripheral blood. The receptors were sampled from a human donor in a cohort sampled during active COVID-19. The CDR3 runs from the conserved cysteine through the conserved F or W. A D gene is named only where the DNA matches it firmly. Clone sizes are given selectively: once, few, many, or a class where the clone is expanded.

D: .
V: TRBV19
J: TRBJ2-7
size: .
length: 16
DNA: TGTGCCAGTAGTCCTGGGGGGACAGTTAGCTCCTACGAGCAGTACTTC
CDR3: CASSPGGTVSSYEQYF

D: TRBD2
V: TRBV27
J: TRBJ2-1
size: .
length: 17
DNA: TGTGCCAGCAGTTCCCCCCTACGGGGGGGGATTTACAATGAGCAGTTCTTC
CDR3: CASSSPLRGGIYNEQFF

D: .
V: TRBV7-9
J: TRBJ2-1
size: .
length: 15
DNA: TGTGCCAGCAGCACCCGGGACTCGGGAGCGAGTGAGCAGTTCTTC
CDR3: CASSTRDSGASEQFF

D: TRBD1
V: TRBV18
J: TRBJ2-7
size: .
length: 15
DNA: TGTGCCAGCTCACCTCCCGGGACAGGGCACTACGAGCAGTACTTC
CDR3: CASSPPGTGHYEQYF

D: TRBD1
V: TRBV27
J: TRBJ1-2
size: .
length: 16
DNA: TGTGCCAGCAGCCCTGGACAGGGAATACCTAACTATGGCTACACCTTC
CDR3: CASSPGQGIPNYGYTF

D: .
V: TRBV5-1
J: TRBJ2-7
size: .
length: 15
DNA: TGCGCCAGCAGCCCGCCCGGGGTGGGAACCTACGAGCAGTACTTC
CDR3: CASSPPGVGTYEQYF

D: TRBD1
V: TRBV28
J: TRBJ1-1
size: few
length: 13
DNA: TGTGCCGGAGGTCGGACAGGGTTGGTTGAAGCTTTCTTT
CDR3: CAGGRTGLVEAFF

D: TRBD1
V: TRBV5-4
J: TRBJ2-7
size: .
length: 14
DNA: TGTGCCAGCAGCTTTTGGGGGACAGGGGGGGAGAAGTACTTC
CDR3: CASSFWGTGGEKYF

D: TRBD1
V: TRBV7-2
J: TRBJ1-5
size: once
length: 16
DNA: TGTGCCAGCAGCATTACCGGGACAGAAATATATCAGCCCCAGCATTTT
CDR3: CASSITGTEIYQPQHF

D: .
V: TRBV19
J: TRBJ2-1
size: .
length: 16
DNA: TGTGCCAGTAGGCCTACGAGCGCAAGCTCCTACAATGAGCAGTTCTTC
CDR3: CASRPTSASSYNEQFF

D: .
V: TRBV5-1
J: TRBJ2-4
size: .
length: 17
DNA: TGCGCCAGCAGCGGAGACAGGCTAAATGAAGCCAAAAACATTCAGTACTTC
CDR3: CASSGDRLNEAKNIQYF

D: TRBD2
V: TRBV7-2
J: TRBJ2-1
size: .
length: 13
DNA: TGTGCCAGCAGCTATGCTAGCGGGAGTGCGCAGTTCTTC
CDR3: CASSYASGSAQFF

D: TRBD1
V: TRBV7-9
J: TRBJ2-3
size: .
length: 14
DNA: TGTGCCAGCAGCCCGGACAGGGTGGCAGATACGCAGTATTTT
CDR3: CASSPDRVADTQYF

D: .
V: TRBV11-2
J: TRBJ2-7
size: .
length: 15
DNA: TGTGCCAGCAGCATCAGACAGGTACCCTCCTACGAGCAGTACTTC
CDR3: CASSIRQVPSYEQYF

D: TRBD2
V: TRBV3-1/TRBV3-2
J: TRBJ2-7
size: .
length: 12
DNA: TGTGCCAGCAGCCAAGGGGAGGGCCAGCAGTACTTC
CDR3: CASSQGEGQQYF

D: TRBD2
V: TRBV10-3
J: TRBJ2-2
size: .
length: 14
DNA: TGTGCCACGCGAGCGGGAGTCGAAACCGGGGAGCTGTTTTTT
CDR3: CATRAGVETGELFF

D: .
V: TRBV10-3
J: TRBJ2-3
size: .
length: 12
DNA: TGTGCCATCAGTGCGGAGGTAGATACGCAGTATTTT
CDR3: CAISAEVDTQYF

D: TRBD1
V: TRBV5-4
J: TRBJ2-1
size: .
length: 13
DNA: TGTGCCAGCAGCGCGGGACAGGACAATGAGCAGTTCTTC
CDR3: CASSAGQDNEQFF

D: .
V: TRBV5-5
J: TRBJ1-1
size: .
length: 17
DNA: TGTGCCAGCAGCTTCCGGGGCAGGGGAGTGGAAAACACTGAAGCTTTCTTT
CDR3: CASSFRGRGVENTEAFF

D: TRBD2
V: TRBV10-3
J: TRBJ2-3
size: .
length: 17
DNA: TGTGCCATCAGTGAGTCGAAAGGGACTAGCAGCACAGATACGCAGTATTTT
CDR3: CAISESKGTSSTDTQYF

D: TRBD2
V: TRBV4-3
J: TRBJ2-7
size: .
length: 15
DNA: TGCGCCAGCAGCCAAGAGGGACTAGCGGGAGGGGAGCAGTACTTC
CDR3: CASSQEGLAGGEQYF

D: .
V: TRBV24-1
J: TRBJ2-5
size: .
length: 15
DNA: TGTGCCACCAGTGATTTATCAGGGGAGAAAGAGACCCAGTACTTC
CDR3: CATSDLSGEKETQYF

D: .
V: TRBV20-1
J: TRBJ2-5
size: .
length: 10
DNA: TGCAGTGTCAGCGAGGAGACCCAGTACTTC
CDR3: CSVSEETQYF

D: TRBD1
V: TRBV5-1
J: TRBJ1-5
size: .
length: 16
DNA: TGCGCCAGCAGCTTGGCCGGTCAGGGGGTGGGTCAGCCCCAGCATTTT
CDR3: CASSLAGQGVGQPQHF

D: .
V: TRBV28
J: TRBJ1-6
size: .
length: 14
DNA: TGTGCCAGCAGTTCTTATGGAGATAATTCACCCCTCCACTTT
CDR3: CASSSYGDNSPLHF

D: TRBD1
V: TRBV28
J: TRBJ2-3
size: .
length: 13
DNA: TGTGCCAGCCGAGGGACAGCCACAGATACGCAGTATTTT
CDR3: CASRGTATDTQYF

D: .
V: TRBV6-6
J: TRBJ2-1
size: .
length: 14
DNA: TGTGCCAGCAGTACCGGACTGGAGTACAATGAGCAGTTCTTC
CDR3: CASSTGLEYNEQFF

D: .
V: TRBV7-2
J: TRBJ2-2
size: .
length: 15
DNA: TGTGCCAGCAGCTCCCCCCCGAGTGACACCGGGGAGCTGTTTTTT
CDR3: CASSSPPSDTGELFF

D: TRBD2
V: TRBV18
J: TRBJ2-7
size: .
length: 15
DNA: TGTGCCAGCTCACCTGGGGGGGGGAGCTCCTACGAGCAGTACTTC
CDR3: CASSPGGGSSYEQYF

D: .
V: TRBV29-1
J: TRBJ2-7
size: .
length: 12
DNA: TGCAGCGCCGAGAGCGGCCAAGGTGAGCAGTACTTC
CDR3: CSAESGQGEQYF

D: .
V: TRBV7-3
J: TRBJ2-7
size: once
length: 14
DNA: TGTGCCAGCAGCCCCTCCACGGAGGGCGGCAAGCAGTACTTC
CDR3: CASSPSTEGGKQYF

D: .
V: TRBV9
J: TRBJ2-2
size: .
length: 14
DNA: TGTGCCAGCAGCGTCGGCCCTCAGGTCGGGGAGCTGTTTTTT
CDR3: CASSVGPQVGELFF

D: .
V: TRBV5-1
J: TRBJ2-6
size: .
length: 15
DNA: TGCGCCAGCAGCACGACAGAACCTGGGGCCAACGTCCTGACTTTC
CDR3: CASSTTEPGANVLTF

D: TRBD1
V: TRBV28
J: TRBJ2-5
size: .
length: 18
DNA: TGTGCCAGCAGTAACATACAGGGGGGCTGGGTTCTGAAAGAGACCCAGTACTTC
CDR3: CASSNIQGGWVLKETQYF

D: .
V: TRBV20-1
J: TRBJ1-5
size: .
length: 13
DNA: TGCAGTGCTAGTCAGGGCGCCAATCAGCCCCAGCATTTT
CDR3: CSASQGANQPQHF

D: .
V: TRBV12-3/TRBV12-4
J: TRBJ2-2
size: .
length: 13
DNA: TGTGCCAGCAGTTTGGCGGCCACCGGGGAGCTGTTTTTT
CDR3: CASSLAATGELFF

D: .
V: TRBV27
J: TRBJ2-7
size: .
length: 12
DNA: TGTGCCAGCAGTACTCGACACAACGAGCAGTACTTC
CDR3: CASSTRHNEQYF

D: TRBD2
V: TRBV19
J: TRBJ2-1
size: few
length: 17
DNA: TGTGCCAGTACCCTTTCGGCCAGACTAGCGGTCTACAATGAGCAGTTCTTC
CDR3: CASTLSARLAVYNEQFF

D: .
V: TRBV2
J: TRBJ2-1
size: few
length: 16
DNA: TGTGCCAGCAGTGAAGCGGGACTCCACTCCTACAATGAGCAGTTCTTC
CDR3: CASSEAGLHSYNEQFF

D: .
V: TRBV5-6
J: TRBJ1-1
size: .
length: 14
DNA: TGTGCCAGCAGCTACCAGCTTAGCGGCACTGAAGCTTTCTTT
CDR3: CASSYQLSGTEAFF

D: TRBD2
V: TRBV7-9
J: TRBJ2-4
size: .
length: 15
DNA: TGTGCCAGCAGCTTAGTCCAGGGCGGGGGAAACATTCAGTACTTC
CDR3: CASSLVQGGGNIQYF

D: .
V: TRBV6-1
J: TRBJ2-3
size: many
length: 16
DNA: TGTGCCAGCAGTGAATCCGGAGGGGGCGGCACAGATACGCAGTATTTT
CDR3: CASSESGGGGTDTQYF

D: TRBD2
V: TRBV7-2
J: TRBJ2-7
size: .
length: 14
DNA: TGTGCCAGCAGCTTGTCTAGCGGCCCCTACGAGCAGTACTTC
CDR3: CASSLSSGPYEQYF

D: .
V: TRBV3-1/TRBV3-2
J: TRBJ1-2
size: few
length: 12
DNA: TGTGCCAGCAGCCAGGGGAGATATGGCTACACCTTC
CDR3: CASSQGRYGYTF

D: .
V: TRBV19
J: TRBJ2-2
size: .
length: 14
DNA: TGTGCCAGTAGTTTGTACTCGAACACCGGGGAGCTGTTTTTT
CDR3: CASSLYSNTGELFF

D: .
V: TRBV24-1
J: TRBJ2-5
size: once
length: 14
DNA: TGTGCCACCGGTTCGGGAGTACCCCCGAAGACCCAGTACTTC
CDR3: CATGSGVPPKTQYF

D: .
V: TRBV5-4
J: TRBJ2-6
size: .
length: 19
DNA: TGTGCCAGCAGCTTGGGCGTCGTTAGGGCAGGGGCTGTGGCCAACGTCCTGACTTTC
CDR3: CASSLGVVRAGAVANVLTF

D: TRBD1
V: TRBV7-2
J: TRBJ1-2
size: few
length: 17
DNA: TGTGCCAGCAGCTTAGTGGGAACGGGACAGGGTGGGAATGGCTACACCTTC
CDR3: CASSLVGTGQGGNGYTF

D: TRBD2
V: TRBV7-2
J: TRBJ2-7
size: once
length: 14
DNA: TGTGCCAGCAGCTTAGGCGGGGGCTCCTACGAGCAGTACTTC
CDR3: CASSLGGGSYEQYF

D: TRBD2
V: TRBV9
J: TRBJ2-3
size: .
length: 18
DNA: TGTGCCAGCAGCGGAGTAGGGACTAGCGGGAGTTGGACAGATACGCAGTATTTT
CDR3: CASSGVGTSGSWTDTQYF

D: TRBD1
V: TRBV6-2/TRBV6-3
J: TRBJ1-5
size: .
length: 15
DNA: TGTGCCAGCAGTTACTCGAACAGGGGGCGGCAGCCCCAGCATTTT
CDR3: CASSYSNRGRQPQHF

D: TRBD1
V: TRBV6-1
J: TRBJ1-4
size: .
length: 15
DNA: TGTGCCAGCAGTGACCACGGGACAGGTGTTGAAAAACTGTTTTTT
CDR3: CASSDHGTGVEKLFF

D: TRBD2
V: TRBV27
J: TRBJ2-2
size: .
length: 17
DNA: TGTGCCAGCAGACCCCCCCTAGCGGGGATGAACACCGGGGAGCTGTTTTTT
CDR3: CASRPPLAGMNTGELFF

D: .
V: TRBV7-2
J: TRBJ2-5
size: .
length: 13
DNA: TGTGCCAGCAGCCAGGACAGACAAGAGACCCAGTACTTC
CDR3: CASSQDRQETQYF

D: TRBD1
V: TRBV14
J: TRBJ1-1
size: few
length: 13
DNA: TGTGCCAGCAGCCAATTACAGGGGACCGAAGCTTTCTTT
CDR3: CASSQLQGTEAFF